This entry describes one TCR beta chain. Authors' methods: Reference gene primer amplification gave nucleated cell count estimates. TCRdb keeps only in-frame clones here, not all; method: immunoSEQ multiplex PCR. That table gives V, J and clone size, and the DNA gave D and trimming. The sample yields tens of thousands of clones, around 90% seen once. This sample was included in a study of blood T cell repertoires in COVID-19. Study details: COVID-19 samples collected from the United States, Italy and Spain covered acute and convalescent phases. The analysed material was cDNA or gDNA that came from T cells, B-cell-depleted T cells, or PBMCs.

This receptor was taken from a human donor in a cohort sampled during active COVID-19. Sample: peripheral blood.

The CDR3 spells CASSGKETQYF. The CDR3 bases are TGCGCCAGCAGCGGCAAAGAGACCCAGTACTTC. The rearrangement uses TRBV5-1 and TRBJ2-5; unclear D gene. The CDR3 totals 11 residues. CDR1 and CDR2 (germline): SGHRS, YFSETQ. V lost 4 bases and J 3 bases, leaving 4 bases between the germline ends.